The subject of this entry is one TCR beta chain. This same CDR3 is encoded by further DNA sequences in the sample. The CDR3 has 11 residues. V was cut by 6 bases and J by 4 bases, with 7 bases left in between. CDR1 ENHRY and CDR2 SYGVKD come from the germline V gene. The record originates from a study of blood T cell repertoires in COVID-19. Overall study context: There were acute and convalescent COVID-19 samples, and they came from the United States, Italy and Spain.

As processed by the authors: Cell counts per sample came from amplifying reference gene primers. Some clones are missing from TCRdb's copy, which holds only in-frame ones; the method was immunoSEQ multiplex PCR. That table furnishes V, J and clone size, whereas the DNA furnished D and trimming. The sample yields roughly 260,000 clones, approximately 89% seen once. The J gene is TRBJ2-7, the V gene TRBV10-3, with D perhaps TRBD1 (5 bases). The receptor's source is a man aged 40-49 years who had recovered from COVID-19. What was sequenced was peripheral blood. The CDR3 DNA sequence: TGTGCCATCAGCCAGGGTTACGAGCAGTACTTC. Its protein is CAISQGYEQYF.